This T cell receptor beta chain stems from a study of blood T cells in healthy people across ages. PCR was performed a second time for about 7 to 12 cycles using a sample-barcoded 5' primer and a J-beta primer mix. TCRdb ran MiXCR on the 5' RACE reads and lists one entry per CDR3 protein. The profile shows about 730,000 distinct CDR3 sequences, approximately 39% of them singletons. As to this clonotype: Its antigen is still unknown.

Study-level results: Compared with aged donors, long-lived donors showed fewer expanded clones, suggesting selection. Diversity estimated from one million T cells was considered an underestimate. TCR beta diversity was tightly associated with the proportion of naive T cells.

The germline V gene encodes CDR1 SGHRS and CDR2 YFSETQ. The CDR3 runs 15 residues. V is TRBV5-1 and J is TRBJ2-5, with TRBD1 as a possible D gene (5 bases). The DNA end lines up better with TRBJ2-7; the J call may be wrong. Sample: blood. The sequence derives from a woman aged 55-69 years in good health. CDR3 loop: CARSPFGAEFYEQYF. CDR3 bases: TGCGCCAGAAGCCCATTTGGGGCAGAATTCTACGAGCAGTACTTC.